Sequencing of this T cell receptor beta chain was carried out in a study of blood T cell repertoires in COVID-19 (dated by TCRdb to 2019 to 2021). As for the study more broadly: Samples from collaborators originated in the United States, Italy and Spain and spanned both the acute and convalescent phases of COVID-19. Where available, HLA class I and class II types were taken from metadata supplied by the sample provider and were not determined by assay-based typing. The samples were drawn from the first 160 participants of the ongoing ImmuneRACE study and from 950 to 1,500 subjects provided by 6 global collaborators. Deeply sampled blood TCRbeta repertoires from subjects exposed to, actively infected with, or recovered from COVID-19 were included in the dataset. The prospective study material was composed of cDNA or gDNA derived from T cells, B-cell-depleted T cells, or PBMCs. A freely available public database, intended as a resource for researchers studying the immune response to SARS-CoV-2, is where the repertoires were released. Nearly every sample came with metadata listing a de-identified subject ID, COVID-19 status, age in years and sex. General study outcomes and caveats: The quantity of clinical and demographic metadata differed by source and by participant and was supplied without curation.

The immunoSEQ Assay, a bias-controlled multiplex PCR, was used to amplify TCRbeta CDR3 regions from genomic DNA. The paper's processing steps were these. Nucleated cell counts per sample were estimated from amplification of reference gene primers within the assay. Sequence reads were collapsed and filtered to measure the absolute abundance of every unique TCRbeta CDR3 rearrangement. Productive Simpson clonality was computed per sample as the square root of Simpson's diversity index over productive rearrangements. TCRdb took over this immuneACCESS table, retaining in-frame rearrangements with V and J assigned. Such tables are incomplete; in checked studies, under half of the missing clones stem from an unresolved V gene, and the remainder is unexplained. The V and J calls and clone size are taken from that table; D and trimming were inferred from the DNA. The sample includes roughly 260,000 clones, with 79% observed a single time. Roughly 4% of the sample lies in the top ten.

A remark on this clone: Its specific antigen is unknown. No clone much larger than this one lies a single base away; base qualities are absent.

Each collaborating institution followed its own protocols to collect whole blood in K2EDTA tubes. For TCRbeta analysis, collaborators shipped samples as frozen whole blood, isolated PBMCs, or DNA extracted from either of those sample types. Sequenced input: peripheral blood. The source of this sequence is a woman in her thirties or forties with active or convalescent COVID-19.

For the CDR3, the sequence is CASRGPGGGSTEAFF. The bases are TGTGCCAGCAGGGGGCCAGGGGGCGGTAGCACTGAAGCTTTCTTT. The chain is encoded by TRBV28 joined to TRBJ1-1; TRBD1 lines up with 8 middle nucleotides. Via the germline V gene, CDR1 is MDHEN and CDR2 SYDVKM. The CDR3 runs 15 amino acids, cysteine and phenylalanine included. Only the CDR3 DNA is retained, 45 bases long and in frame from the first base. Here V drops 6 bases and J drops 4 bases, and the junction holds 10 bases not matched to any gene. The entire variable domain, with the stretches around the CDR3 drawn from the reference TRBV28 and TRBJ1-1 proteins, is DVKVTQSSRYLVKRTGEKVFLECVQDMDHENMFWYRQDPGLGLRLIYFSYDVKMKEKGDIPEGYSVSREKKERFSLILESASTNQTSMYLCASRGPGGGSTEAFFGQGTRLTVV.